This record concerns one T cell receptor beta chain sequence. The target antigen is unknown. The sample is drawn from a study of blood T cell dynamics during melanoma immunotherapy. Study context: Patients with metastatic melanoma got pembrolizumab or nivolumab-ipilimumab as first-line care.

Points from the study as a whole: At W3, later disease-control patients showed bifurcated PBMC repertoire changes, unlike progressors.

The germline V gene has CDR1 LGHNA and CDR2 YNFKEQ. The CDR3 runs to 14 residues. V was trimmed by 1 base and J by 7 bases, leaving 8 bases between them. Noted time point: pre-treatment baseline. Sampling occurred pretreatment (T0) and at week 3 (W3), after cycle one of checkpoint blockade. Sequenced by immunoSEQ multiplex PCR; TCRdb stores in-frame clones only, minus some. Of approximately 6,800 clones in the sample, more than 65% were seen once. The sample was blood, taken from a patient treated with checkpoint blockade. The chain recombines TRBV4-2 with TRBJ1-6; no definite D call. This receptor was identified in a human donor with melanoma. CDR3 coding DNA: TGTGCCAGCAGCCAAGCGCTCAGCAATTCACCCCTCCACTTT. Its translation is CASSQALSNSPLHF.